A selection of T cell receptor beta chains follows, all from one sample in a study of early T cells in non-severe SARS-CoV-2 infection. TCRdb independently ran MiXCR on the 5' RACE reads; one entry per CDR3 protein. Seen here are roughly 88,000 distinct CDR3 sequences, 14% observed once, and the top ten hold roughly 6%. Sequenced material: whole blood. The receptors originated from an adult who was a healthcare worker with PCR-confirmed SARS-CoV-2 infection or an uninfected control (not recorded which). The CDR3 runs from the conserved cysteine through the conserved F or W. A D gene is named only where the DNA matches it firmly. Only some rows state a clone size, as once, few, many or a class for expanded clones.

size	V	D	J	DNA	CDR3
-	TRBV6-5	-	TRBJ1-4	TGTGCCAGCAGTTACGGGCAGGGCGAGGAAAAACTGTTTTTT	CASSYGQGEEKLFF
few	TRBV5-4	TRBD2	TRBJ2-1	TGTGCCAGCAGCTTGGTCCTAGCGGGCCAGATTGAGCAGTTCTTC	CASSLVLAGQIEQFF
many	TRBV5-1	-	TRBJ1-1	TGCGCCAGCAGTTCCGGGGCGCGGGCTTTCTTT	CASSSGARAFF
-	TRBV7-3	TRBD1	TRBJ1-1	TGTGCCAGCAGCTACTCGACAGGGGGAGGCACTGAAGCTTTCTTT	CASSYSTGGGTEAFF
-	TRBV27	-	TRBJ2-5	TGTGCCAGCAGCCCAGGATCTTTGGAGACCCAGTACTTC	CASSPGSLETQYF
few	TRBV6-2/TRBV6-3	TRBD2	TRBJ2-2	TGTGCCAGCAGTTACCAACCTACGGGGGGATACCTAAACACCGGGGAGCTGTTTTTT	CASSYQPTGGYLNTGELFF
few	TRBV5-5	-	TRBJ1-6	TGTGCCAGCAGCTTGGGGGTTAATTCACCCCTCCACTTT	CASSLGVNSPLHF
few	TRBV2	TRBD1	TRBJ1-4	TGTGCCAGCAAATCCGGGACAGTTAATGAAAAACTGTTTTTT	CASKSGTVNEKLFF
-	TRBV5-1	-	TRBJ2-2	TGCGCCAGCAGCTTGATCGTGGGGGATGACGGGGAGCTGTTTTTT	CASSLIVGDDGELFF
many	TRBV27	TRBD1	TRBJ1-1	TGTGCCAGCAAGCTCCCCATGGGACAGGGGGCTGAAGCTTTCTTT	CASKLPMGQGAEAFF
few	TRBV11-2	TRBD1	TRBJ1-1	TGTGCCAGCAGCGTTCAGGGGGCAGGCACTGAAGCTTTCTTT	CASSVQGAGTEAFF